This T cell receptor beta chain was obtained from a study of blood T cell repertoires in COVID-19. Study-level information: Sites across the United States, Italy and Spain contributed samples from acute and convalescent COVID-19. T cells, B-cell-depleted T cells, or PBMCs provided the cDNA or gDNA that served as material.

Patients of the Seattle cohort, enrolled during active infection, were followed longitudinally. Under the authors' procedure: Amplification with reference gene primers provided the estimates of nucleated cell counts. Profiled with immunoSEQ multiplex PCR; TCRdb holds only in-frame clones, not every one. D and trimming come from the DNA, and the V and J calls and clone size come from that table. The sample records tens of thousands of clones, about 74% being singletons. The CDR3 has 19 residues. V was clipped by 5 bases and J by 3 bases; unmatched bases: 17. The germline V gene encodes CDR1 MNHEY and CDR2 SMNVEV (reference sequence).

Source material: peripheral blood. The clonotype was recovered from a man between 65 and 85 years old with COVID-19, enrolled during active disease. The J gene is TRBJ1-5, the V gene TRBV27; 9 bases map to TRBD1. In nucleotides, the CDR3 is TGTGCCAGCAGTCCTCACACCTATACGGACAGGGGACTCAATCAGCCCCAGCATTTT. Amino acid sequence: CASSPHTYTDRGLNQPQHF.